The 2 T cell receptor beta chains reported below all come from one sample, sequenced in a study of CD8+ T cells in alopecia areata (dated by TCRdb to the late 2010s). The method behind the library was the immunoSEQ multiplex PCR assay. For TCR sequencing, RNA was extracted from every sample and reverse transcribed into cDNA to serve as template. Sourced from immuneACCESS, this table was stored by TCRdb with only in-frame sequences that have V and J called. A share of the clones is absent; for the studies checked, an unresolved V gene accounts for under half, and the remainder has no known explanation. Counted in this sample were about 210,000 clones; around 65% of them appeared once. The top ten clonotypes cover 1.2% of the sample. In light of the paper, this sample's treatment or condition label describes: oral pan-JAK inhibitor, 5-10 mg twice daily. Sequenced here: CD4+ T cells sorted from blood, sampled at week 44, from a patient treated with tofacitinib. All receptors derive from a human donor with alopecia areata.

The V call is TRBV27, the J call TRBJ1-1; D call uncertain. The V gene's germline CDR1 is MNHEY and CDR2 SMNVEV (reference sequence). Trimming took 4 bases from V and 2 from J, leaving 8 bases between them. CDR3 length equals 13 residues. CDR3: CASSWKENTEAFF. The CDR3 nucleotides are TGTGCCAGCAGTTGGAAAGAAAACACTGAAGCTTTCTTT.

The rearrangement uses TRBV6-5 and TRBJ2-7; 7 bases agree with TRBD1. Trimming removed 0 bases from V and 2 bases from J; junction bases left unmatched: 4. The CDR3 runs to 15 residues. Germline V gene sequence: CDR1 MNHEY, CDR2 SVGAGI. CDR3 nucleotides: TGTGCCAGCAGTTACTCGGCGCAGGGGGCCTACGAGCAGTACTTC. Amino acids: CASSYSAQGAYEQYF.